What follows are 23 T cell receptor beta chains derived from one specimen sequenced in a study of T cell repertoires in cytomegalovirus infection. TCRdb re-derived calls from the reads in MiXCR, one entry per CDR3 protein. Of about 330,000 distinct CDR3 sequences listed, more than 9% are singletons. The sample was PBMCs. The receptors were gathered from a human donor in good health (CMV status not recorded). Some clones in this sample may be carry-over from other donors' samples.

The genes are TRBV3-1 and TRBJ1-3; TRBD1 agrees at 9 bases. V lost 2 bases to trimming and J lost 2 bases; unmatched junction nucleotides: 4. This CDR3 is 16 amino acids long. Per the germline V gene, CDR1 is LGHDT and CDR2 is YNNKEL (reference sequence). The CDR3 nucleotides are TGTGCCAGCAGCCAAACAGGGGGCATCGCTGGAAACACCATATATTTT. Its protein is CASSQTGGIAGNTIYF.

This clonotype occurred many times. The chain links TRBV6-1 to TRBJ2-3; 12 bases are shared with TRBD2. CDR3 size: 16 residues. Germline assignment: CDR1 MNHNS and CDR2 SASEGT. The ends lost 5 bases at V and 4 bases at J; junction bases unmatched: 7. The CDR3 nucleotides are TGTGCCAGCAGTTATCTAGCGGGAGGGCGGGCAGATACGCAGTATTTT. Its protein product is CASSYLAGGRADTQYF.

The chain employs TRBV9 and TRBJ2-5, with 10 bases matching TRBD2. Trimming cost V 2 bases and J 2 bases; bases outside gene matches: 3. This CDR3 has 15 residues. CDR1 SGDLS and CDR2 YYNGEE come from the germline V gene. The CDR3 here is CASSVSGGAQETQYF. As DNA, the CDR3 is TGTGCCAGCAGCGTGAGCGGGGGGGCTCAAGAGACCCAGTACTTC.

This clonotype has at least ten counts. J is TRBJ1-6 and V is TRBV7-6; 7 bases are a match to TRBD1. V shed 4 bases and J 7 bases; nucleotides not matched to a gene: 4. Germline assignment: CDR1 SGHVS and CDR2 FNYEAQ. CDR3 length equals 14 residues. The chain's CDR3 is CASSSTGTNSPLHF. DNA for the CDR3: TGTGCCAGCAGCTCGACAGGGACGAATTCACCCCTCCACTTT. Drawing the rest from reference TRBV7-6 and TRBJ1-6, the complete variable domain is GAGVSQSPRYKVTKRGQDVALRCDPISGHVSLYWYRQALGQGPEFLTYFNYEAQQDKSGLPNDRFSAERPEGSISTLTIQRTEQRDSAMYRCASSSTGTNSPLHFGNGTRLTVT.

The rearrangement uses TRBV7-9 and TRBJ2-4; D is uncertain. Germline V gene data show CDR1 as SEHNR and CDR2 as FQNEAQ (reference sequence). Trimming shortened V by 2 bases and J by 0 bases, and 11 bases separated the two germline ends. This CDR3 has 16 residues. The CDR3 sequence is CASSLNELLAKNIQYF. The CDR3 bases are TGTGCCAGCAGCTTAAACGAATTACTAGCCAAAAACATTCAGTACTTC.

The chain is built from TRBV5-6 and TRBJ1-1; tentatively, D is TRBD1 (6 bases). Germline V gene lookup returns CDR1 SGHDT and CDR2 YYEEEE. V gave up 6 bases and J gave up 0 bases, with 12 bases separating them. The CDR3 extends over 14 amino acids. The CDR3 region is CASKGDLLNTEAFF. The CDR3 DNA follows: TGTGCCAGCAAGGGGGACTTATTGAACACTGAAGCTTTCTTT. Full variable domain (missing parts from reference TRBV5-6 and TRBJ1-1): DAGVTQSPTHLIKTRGQQVTLRCSPKSGHDTVSWYQQALGQGPQFIFQYYEEEERQRGNFPDRFSGHQFPNYSSELNVNALLLGDSALYLCASKGDLLNTEAFFGQGTRLTVV.

This clonotype has a count of ten or more. The genes are TRBV11-1 and TRBJ2-7; D is undetermined. Deletions cut 1 base from V and 6 bases from J, with 4 bases between. Germline-derived CDR1 and CDR2 are SGHAT and FQDESV (reference sequence). The CDR3 is made up of 11 amino acids. The CDR3 DNA follows: TGTGCCAGCAGCTTAGGGGTCGAGCAGTACTTC. Translating it yields CASSLGVEQYF. The variable domain in full, completed from reference TRBV11-1 and TRBJ2-7, reads EAEVAQSPRYKITEKSQAVAFWCDPISGHATLYWYRQILGQGPELLVQFQDESVVDDSQLPKDRFSAERLKGVDSTLKIQPAELGDSAMYLCASSLGVEQYFGPGTRLTVT.

This clonotype was counted many times. The chain recombines TRBV7-6 with TRBJ2-1, with D maybe TRBD1 (5 bases). Per the germline V gene, CDR1 is SGHVS and CDR2 is FNYEAQ. This CDR3 has 17 residues. The germline V and J ends were trimmed by 0 bases and 3 bases, with 15 bases remaining between them. The CDR3 is CASSLAVPSRGYNEQFF. The CDR3 bases are TGTGCCAGCAGCTTAGCCGTTCCGAGTAGGGGCTACAATGAGCAGTTCTTC.

The chain links TRBV20-1 to TRBJ2-3; tentatively, D is TRBD1 (5 bases). CDR1 is DFQATT, CDR2 SNEGSKA, per germline (reference sequence). The CDR3 loop spans 15 amino acids. V lost 5 bases and J 2 bases, leaving 17 bases between the germline ends. The CDR3: CSASETVLFTDTQYF. CDR3 nucleotide sequence: TGCAGTGCTTCTGAGACAGTTCTTTTCACAGATACGCAGTATTTT.

The chain joins TRBV12-3 or TRBV12-4 to TRBJ2-1; 8 nucleotides align to TRBD2. The CDR3 runs 12 residues. The V segment lost 4 bases and the J segment 10 bases; nucleotides outside the gene matches: 3. As DNA, the CDR3 is TGTGCCAGCAGTTCGGGGGGGCGAGAGCAGTTCTTC. Its translation: CASSSGGREQFF.

This clonotype was seen at least ten times. The V gene is TRBV7-2, the J gene TRBJ2-1; 7 positions match TRBD2. J gave up 7 bases and V 5 bases, and 14 bases lay outside the gene matches. There are 16 residues in the CDR3. The germline V gene encodes CDR1 SGHTA and CDR2 FQGNSA. The CDR3 region is CASSLGGDSPRNEQFF. The CDR3 DNA sequence: TGTGCCAGCAGCCTGGGGGGGGACTCACCTCGGAATGAGCAGTTCTTC.

This clonotype turned up a few times. The chain carries TRBV7-9 and TRBJ1-5, with D tentatively TRBD1 (6 bases). Per germline, CDR1 SEHNR and CDR2 FQNEAQ (reference sequence). This CDR3 is 15 amino acids long. The ends were cut back, 4 bases at V and 2 bases at J, with 12 bases in the middle. CDR3 sequence: CASSSSGDGNQPQHF. The CDR3 DNA is TGTGCCAGCAGCTCGTCAGGGGATGGCAATCAGCCCCAGCATTTT.

V is TRBV15 and J is TRBJ2-7; D is perhaps TRBD1 (5 bases). Germline V CDR1 and CDR2: LNHNV, YYDKDF (reference sequence). The CDR3 consists of 14 residues. V lost 5 bases, J lost 2 bases, and 13 bases lay in between. The CDR3 DNA reads as TGTGCCACCAGCGGGGCGGCAGGGACCTACGAGCAGTACTTC. Translated: CATSGAAGTYEQYF.

The chain uses TRBV7-6 and TRBJ1-6, with 7 nucleotides matching TRBD1. Germline CDR1 and CDR2: SGHVS and FNYEAQ. This CDR3 comprises 16 residues. Losses at the gene ends were 3 bases for V and 7 bases for J; bases not matched to a gene: 9. The CDR3 reads CASSLTGTALNSPLHF. The CDR3 coding sequence is TGTGCCAGCAGCTTGACCGGGACAGCCTTAAATTCACCCCTCCACTTT.

V usage is TRBV10-2 and J usage is TRBJ1-1, with unresolved D. With 6 bases removed from V and 0 bases from J, the gap between germline ends came to 8 bases. The germline V gene has CDR1 WSHSY and CDR2 SAAADI. This CDR3 has 13 residues. CDR3 sequence: CASSAIMNTEAFF. CDR3 nucleotide sequence: TGCGCCAGCAGCGCCATTATGAACACTGAAGCTTTCTTT.

This clonotype was found many times. This chain uses TRBV7-6 with TRBJ2-3; TRBD2 might be the D (6 bases). The V end was cut by 5 bases, the J end by 0 bases, with 12 bases between. The CDR3 has 15 amino acids. In germline, CDR1 is SGHVS, CDR2 FNYEAQ. The CDR3 DNA is TGTGCCAGCAGCCGCGGGACCCCTAGCACAGATACGCAGTATTTT. This encodes CASSRGTPSTDTQYF.

The chain couples TRBV6-6 to TRBJ1-5; D gene ambiguous. V lost 6 bases to trimming and J lost 1 base, with 16 bases between them. CDR3 size: 16 residues. Germline assignment: CDR1 MNHNY and CDR2 SVGAGI (reference sequence). The CDR3 DNA is TGTGCCAGCAGCCCAAACATAAGGAGCAGCAATCAGCCCCAGCATTTT. Protein: CASSPNIRSSNQPQHF.

The chain combines TRBV6-2 or TRBV6-3 with TRBJ2-3, with D perhaps TRBD1 or TRBD2 (7 bases each). Trimming took off 6 bases at V and 4 bases at J, with 23 bases between the two ends. The germline CDR1 and CDR2 sequences are MNHEY and SVGEGT. There are 17 residues in the CDR3. The CDR3 nucleotides read TGTGCCAGCAGAGCCCACCAGGGGGGGAGGGCCGCAGATACGCAGTATTTT. It encodes CASRAHQGGRAADTQYF.

This clonotype was observed a few times. The CDR3 loop is CAWRGQDHGPNYGYTF. The CDR3 DNA is TGTGCCTGGAGGGGCCAGGATCATGGTCCTAACTATGGCTACACCTTC. J is TRBJ1-2 and V is TRBV30; D not certain. The CDR3 consists of 16 residues. V shed 3 bases and J shed 0 bases, with 17 bases lying between them. Germline lookup yields CDR1 GTSNPN and CDR2 SVGIG (reference sequence).

The J gene is TRBJ1-2, the V gene TRBV4-3; 7 positions match TRBD1. From germline, CDR1 is LGHNA and CDR2 YSLEER. CDR3 length: 17 amino acids. J lost 8 bases, V lost 4 bases, and 19 bases had no gene match. In nucleotides, the CDR3 is TGCGCCAGCAGCCCAACCATGGACAGGCCGGAAAAGAGCGGCTACACCTTC. Its protein is CASSPTMDRPEKSGYTF.

This clonotype was picked up a small number of times. CDR3 residues: CASRLGSSPAGGRPSYEQYF. The CDR3 coding sequence is TGTGCCAGCAGACTAGGGTCGTCACCAGCTGGGGGGAGGCCCTCCTACGAGCAGTACTTC. This rearrangement joins TRBV27 to TRBJ2-7; TRBD2 is a possible D gene (6 bases). The CDR3 is 20 residues long. The ends were cut back, 6 bases at V and 0 bases at J, with 30 bases in the middle. Looked up from germline, CDR1 is MNHEY and CDR2 is SMNVEV (reference sequence).

This clonotype was recorded at least ten times. J is TRBJ2-1 and V is TRBV7-2, with 8 positions matching TRBD1. The ends lost 1 base at V and 9 bases at J; junction bases unmatched: 11. The V gene's germline CDR1 is SGHTA and CDR2 FQGNSA. This CDR3 comprises 16 residues. CDR3 amino acids: CASSLDGGRGPGEQFF. CDR3 coding DNA: TGTGCCAGCAGCTTAGATGGAGGCAGGGGGCCTGGTGAGCAGTTCTTC.

This clonotype was picked up many times. The chain links TRBV19 to TRBJ2-7, with a tentative D call TRBD1 (5 bases). V lost 5 bases to trimming and J lost 0 bases, with 17 bases between them. Germline loops: CDR1 LNHDA, CDR2 SQIVND (reference sequence). This CDR3 is 16 amino acids long. The CDR3 bases are TGTGCCAGTAGTCTCCGTGGTGGGGCCATCTCCTACGAGCAGTACTTC. Translating gives CASSLRGGAISYEQYF. Together with reference TRBV19 and TRBJ2-7, the CDR3 gives the full variable domain: DGGITQSPKYLFRKEGQNVTLSCEQNLNHDAMYWYRQDPGQGLRLIYYSQIVNDFQKGDIAEGYSVSREKKESFPLTVTSAQKNPTAFYLCASSLRGGAISYEQYFGPGTRLTVT.